Included here is one T cell receptor (beta chain) sequence, with context. What it recognizes is unknown. These data come from a study of post-analysis software for immune sequencing data. General study points: Five or six TRBV segments were more frequent in patients than controls; TRBV5-6, TRBV5-1 and TRBV20-1 belonged to this group. F-measure co-clustering was strong for batch-matched samples.

The germline V gene encodes CDR1 LGHDT and CDR2 YNNKEL (reference sequence). V dropped 3 bases and J dropped 6 bases, with 9 bases sitting between them. CDR3 length: 12 residues. cDNA libraries for TCR beta contained unique molecular identifiers. Some 500,000 cDNA molecules were obtained per 1 to 10 million input T cells. TCRdb recomputed calls from the PCR reads with MiXCR, one row per CDR3 protein. In the table there are roughly 540,000 distinct CDR3 sequences, under 40% of which are singletons. The V and J genes are TRBV3-1 and TRBJ2-7, with D possibly being TRBD2 (6 bases). This receptor was obtained from a girl under 18 with multiple sclerosis. Sequencing was performed on blood. The CDR3 nucleotides read TGTGCCAGCAGCCACGAGGGAGGCGAGCAGTACTTC. Protein: CASSHEGGEQYF.